The 24 T cell receptor beta chains below come from one sample, sequenced in a study of monozygotic twins with inflammatory bowel disease. TCRdb reanalyzed the 5' RACE reads, giving one entry per CDR3 protein sequence and no DNA. This table holds nearly 450,000 distinct CDR3 sequences. Sequencing was done on a sample of blood. These receptor sequences come from a human donor with ulcerative colitis or Crohn's disease, or a healthy co-twin of an affected twin (not recorded which).

This chain links TRBV27 with TRBJ1-4. Germline V gene lookup returns CDR1 MNHEY and CDR2 SMNVEV (reference sequence). The CDR3 spans 13 residues. CDR3 amino acids: CATKGSPNEKLFF.

V is TRBV20-1 and J is TRBJ2-7; with no DNA, the TCRdb D assignment of TRBD1 cannot be verified. The CDR3 consists of 14 residues. Germline-derived CDR1 and CDR2 are DFQATT and SNEGSKA (reference sequence). Here the CDR3 reads CSARQGTGAYEQYF.

The J gene is TRBJ1-5, the V gene TRBV24-1. CDR1 and CDR2 from the germline V gene are KGHDR and SFDVKD. The CDR3 contains 16 residues. The CDR3: CATSDPGTDLNQPQHF.

The chain combines TRBV18 with TRBJ2-3. Germline assignment: CDR1 KGHSH and CDR2 LQKENI. The CDR3 covers 14 residues. The CDR3 reads CASSPGWGTDTQYF.

The chain recombines TRBV15 with TRBJ2-2; TCRdb's assignment of TRBD1 cannot be checked, as there is no DNA. Per germline, CDR1 LNHNV and CDR2 YYDKDF (reference sequence). This CDR3 has 13 residues. The CDR3 reads CATGLTNTGELFF.

The gene calls are TRBV6-1 and TRBJ1-3; TCRdb's D call of TRBD1 is untestable without DNA. The CDR3 contains 15 residues. Germline V CDR1 and CDR2: MNHNS, SASEGT. CDR3 in amino acids: CASGSGQGTGNTIYF.

The V and J genes are TRBV19 and TRBJ1-6. This CDR3 has 13 residues. Germline V gene sequence: CDR1 LNHDA, CDR2 SQIVND (reference sequence). The CDR3 is CASSDHGNSPLHF.

The chain carries TRBV25-1 and TRBJ2-1; TCRdb's D call, TRBD2, is unchecked because there is no DNA. Per the germline V gene, CDR1 is MGHDK and CDR2 is SYGVNS. This CDR3 is built from 15 residues. CDR3 protein: CASESAGRTPNEQFF.

V gene TRBV10-3 combines with J gene TRBJ2-1; TCRdb proposes TRBD2, but this gene call is untestable without DNA. The CDR3 is made up of 16 amino acids. The germline CDR1 and CDR2 sequences are ENHRY and SYGVKD. CDR3 in amino acids: CAISGGGGTSGTEQFF.

V usage is TRBV5-6 and J usage is TRBJ2-5; TCRdb proposes TRBD2, but this gene call is untestable without DNA. Germline lookup yields CDR1 SGHDT and CDR2 YYEEEE. This CDR3 spans 13 amino acids. The CDR3 reads CASSLDRALTQYF. Based on the CDR3 plus reference TRBV5-6 and TRBJ2-5, the full variable domain is DAGVTQSPTHLIKTRGQQVTLRCSPKSGHDTVSWYQQALGQGPQFIFQYYEEEERQRGNFPDRFSGHQFPNYSSELNVNALLLGDSALYLCASSLDRALTQYFGPGTRLLVL.

This chain links TRBV4-2 with TRBJ2-7; the TRBD2 assignment by TCRdb is unverifiable without DNA. There are 15 residues in the CDR3. Germline V gene lookup returns CDR1 LGHNA and CDR2 YNFKEQ. This CDR3 is CASSQDRAVAYEQYF.

The chain couples TRBV5-6 to TRBJ2-1; TCRdb proposes TRBD1, but this gene call is untestable without DNA. Germline-derived CDR1 and CDR2 are SGHDT and YYEEEE. This CDR3 region has 16 residues. CDR3 amino acids: CASSAFRGGQSGEQFF.

The J gene is TRBJ2-1, the V gene TRBV14; there is no DNA to check the TCRdb D call of TRBD2. CDR3 length: 16 residues. From germline, CDR1 is SGHDN and CDR2 FVKESK. The CDR3 region is CASSPLGTANYKEQFF. Supplemented by reference TRBV14 and TRBJ2-1, the full variable domain reads EAGVTQFPSHSVIEKGQTVTLRCDPISGHDNLYWYRRVMGKEIKFLLHFVKESKQDESGMPNNRFLAERTGGTYSTLKVQPAELEDSGVYFCASSPLGTANYKEQFFGPGTRLTVL.

This CDR3 reads CASSFRTDNSPLHF. The chain has TRBV27 and TRBJ1-6. The length of the CDR3 is 14 residues. Germline-derived CDR1 and CDR2 are MNHEY and SMNVEV (reference sequence).

The chain is built from TRBV2 and TRBJ2-1; without DNA, the TCRdb call of TRBD1 cannot be checked. The CDR3 spans 14 residues. In germline, CDR1 is SNHLY, CDR2 FYNNEI. CDR3: CASSLGQGLHEQFF.

V is TRBV6-5 and J is TRBJ2-7; TCRdb selects TRBD1, and the lack of DNA leaves this call unchecked. The CDR3 runs to 15 residues. Germline CDR1 and CDR2: MNHEY and SVGAGI. This CDR3 reads CASSYGTQSSYEQYF.

The CDR3 reads CASGGQSNYGYTF. The V gene is TRBV7-2, the J gene TRBJ1-2; the D gene TCRdb calls, TRBD1, cannot be checked with no DNA. Germline CDR1 and CDR2: SGHTA and FQGNSA. There are 13 residues in the CDR3.

The chain couples TRBV5-1 to TRBJ2-1; TCRdb selects TRBD2, and the lack of DNA leaves this call unchecked. This CDR3 contains 14 residues. The germline V gene encodes CDR1 SGHRS and CDR2 YFSETQ. The CDR3 here is CATRYSGAYNEQFF.

The rearrangement links TRBV6-1 to TRBJ2-5; as DNA is missing, the TRBD2 call by TCRdb cannot be tested. This CDR3 spans 17 amino acids. Germline assignment: CDR1 MNHNS and CDR2 SASEGT. CDR3 loop: CASSPSGGRGNQETQYF.

The V gene is TRBV29-1, the J gene TRBJ2-5. The CDR3 is 12 residues long. Germline values: CDR1 SQVTM, CDR2 ANQGSEA. CDR3 in amino acids: CSVERNQETQYF.

The chain is built from TRBV4-1 and TRBJ1-2; TCRdb reports TRBD1, a call that lacks DNA to check it against. There are 17 residues in the CDR3. The germline V gene encodes CDR1 MGHRA and CDR2 YSYEKL. The CDR3 reads CASSQLGQGITNYGYTF.

The chain is built from TRBV14 and TRBJ1-1; TCRdb reports TRBD1, a call that lacks DNA to check it against. Germline V gene lookup returns CDR1 SGHDN and CDR2 FVKESK. CDR3 size: 14 residues. The CDR3: CASSPTGYRTEAFF.

The V and J genes are TRBV6-1 and TRBJ2-1; TCRdb selects TRBD2, and the lack of DNA leaves this call unchecked. There are 16 residues in the CDR3. CDR1 is MNHNS, CDR2 SASEGT, per germline. CDR3 sequence reads: CASTLRGGSGDGEQFF.

The chain employs TRBV10-3 and TRBJ2-3; TCRdb's D gene call, TRBD2, goes unchecked for lack of DNA. Looked up from germline, CDR1 is ENHRY and CDR2 is SYGVKD. This CDR3 contains 13 residues. This CDR3 is CAVSSGMTDTQYF.